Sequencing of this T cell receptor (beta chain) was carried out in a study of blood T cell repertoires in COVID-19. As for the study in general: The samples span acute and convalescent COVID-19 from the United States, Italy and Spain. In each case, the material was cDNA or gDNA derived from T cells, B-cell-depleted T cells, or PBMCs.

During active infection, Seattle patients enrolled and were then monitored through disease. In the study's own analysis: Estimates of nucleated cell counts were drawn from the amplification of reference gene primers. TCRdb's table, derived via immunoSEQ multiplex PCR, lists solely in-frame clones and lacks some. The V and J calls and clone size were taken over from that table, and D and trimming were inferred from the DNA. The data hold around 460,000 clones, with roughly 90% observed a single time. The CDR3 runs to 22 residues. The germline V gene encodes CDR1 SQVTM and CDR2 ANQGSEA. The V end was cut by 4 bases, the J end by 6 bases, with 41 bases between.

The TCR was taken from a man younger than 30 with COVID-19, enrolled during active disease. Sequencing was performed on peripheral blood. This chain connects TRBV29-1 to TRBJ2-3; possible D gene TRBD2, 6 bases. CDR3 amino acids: CSVVFARSWVQHRGSGADTQYF. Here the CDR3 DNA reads TGCAGCGTTGTTTTCGCCCGCAGTTGGGTCCAACACCGAGGCTCGGGAGCGGATACGCAGTATTTT.